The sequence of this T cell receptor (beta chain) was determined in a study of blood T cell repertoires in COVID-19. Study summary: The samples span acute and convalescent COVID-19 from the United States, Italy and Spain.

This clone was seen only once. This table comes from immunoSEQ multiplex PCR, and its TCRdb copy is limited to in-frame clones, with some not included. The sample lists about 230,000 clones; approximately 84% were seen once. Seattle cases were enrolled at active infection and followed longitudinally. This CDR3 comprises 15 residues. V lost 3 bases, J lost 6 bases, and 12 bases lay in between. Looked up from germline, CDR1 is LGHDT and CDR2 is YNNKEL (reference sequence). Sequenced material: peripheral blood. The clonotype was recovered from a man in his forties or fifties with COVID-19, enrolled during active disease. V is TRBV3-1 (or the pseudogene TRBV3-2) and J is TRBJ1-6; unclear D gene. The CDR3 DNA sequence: TGTGCCAGCAGCCAGAGGGCGAGGGCTAATTCACCCCTCCACTTT. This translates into CASSQRARANSPLHF.